The entry below describes one TCR beta chain. The antigen this receptor binds is unknown. A much larger clone lies a single base off, so this may be a read error. This sample was taken from a study of T cell repertoires in cytomegalovirus infection (dated by TCRdb to between 2018 and 2021). About the full investigation: Alongside well-studied HLA-B-restricted epitopes, the peptide stimulations were aimed at recently identified HLA-C-restricted CMV epitopes, whose presentation resists viral immunomodulation. Because public TCR beta signatures pointed to carriage of CMV infection together with the matching HLA type, the HLA type of each donor mattered for the analysis.

Study-level results and caveats: Cumulative frequency of public TCR beta family members discriminated carriers of CMV infection plus the relevant HLA type in this cohort and an independent roughly 350-donor cohort. In the ex vivo response, HLA-C-restricted CMV-specific TCR beta clonotypes were dominant, and in two of eight donors the single most frequent clonotype came from this HLA-C-restricted group.

TCRdb records Illumina HiSeq 1500 as the sequencer. The public sequencing data were trimmed at Q25 with fastp and processed into clonotypes with MiXCR by TCRdb, which kept only in-frame beta chains. When rows share a CDR3 protein, they turn into one entry using the most common DNA and genes. The sample data list roughly 920,000 distinct CDR3 sequences, and around 32% of these were observed just once. The ten most abundant clones make up roughly 12% of the sample. In light of the paper, this sample's treatment or condition label describes: in vitro stimulation with specific CMV peptide epitopes to enrich CMV-specific T cells. Including the terminal cysteine and phenylalanine, the CDR3 comprises 13 residues. Only the CDR3 DNA is retained, 39 bases long and in frame from the first base. As encoded in the germline V gene, CDR1 is SNHLY while CDR2 is FYNNEI. V is shortened by 2 bases, J by 1 base, and the region joining them spans 5 bases.

The sequence is built from TRBV2 and TRBJ1-1, with the D segment identity uncertain. The sequence came from a human donor in good health (CMV status not recorded). Some clones in this sample may be carry-over from other donors' samples. Sequencing was performed on cultured CD8+ T cells from PBMCs, taken from culture after CMV antigen stimulation. DNA sequence: TGTGCCAGCAGTGAAAACGAGAACACTGAAGCTTTCTTT. This translates into CASSENENTEAFF.